This T cell receptor beta chain was retrieved from a study of T cell changes during pregnancy in multiple sclerosis. The method was immunoSEQ multiplex PCR; TCRdb's version includes in-frame clones alone and lacks a portion of them. This table holds over 80,000 clones, less than 95% found once. Germline assignment: CDR1 SGHTA and CDR2 FQGNSA. This CDR3 has 17 amino acids. V shed 4 bases and J 1 base; nucleotides not matched to a gene: 7. This receptor was taken from a female donor in good health, enrolled as a control in a pregnancy study. The material sequenced was peripheral blood, taken in the second trimester of pregnancy. This chain uses TRBV7-2 with TRBJ1-2; 12 positions agree with TRBD1. CDR3 residues: CASSWPGQGASNYGYTF. CDR3 nucleotide sequence: TGTGCCAGCAGCTGGCCGGGACAGGGGGCTAGTAACTATGGCTACACCTTC. Full variable domain (outside the CDR3, taken from reference TRBV7-2 and TRBJ1-2): GAGVSQSPSNKVTEKGKDVELRCDPISGHTALYWYRQSLGQGLEFLIYFQGNSAPDKSGLPSDRFSAERTGGSVSTLTIQRTQQEDSAVYLCASSWPGQGASNYGYTFGSGTRLTVV.